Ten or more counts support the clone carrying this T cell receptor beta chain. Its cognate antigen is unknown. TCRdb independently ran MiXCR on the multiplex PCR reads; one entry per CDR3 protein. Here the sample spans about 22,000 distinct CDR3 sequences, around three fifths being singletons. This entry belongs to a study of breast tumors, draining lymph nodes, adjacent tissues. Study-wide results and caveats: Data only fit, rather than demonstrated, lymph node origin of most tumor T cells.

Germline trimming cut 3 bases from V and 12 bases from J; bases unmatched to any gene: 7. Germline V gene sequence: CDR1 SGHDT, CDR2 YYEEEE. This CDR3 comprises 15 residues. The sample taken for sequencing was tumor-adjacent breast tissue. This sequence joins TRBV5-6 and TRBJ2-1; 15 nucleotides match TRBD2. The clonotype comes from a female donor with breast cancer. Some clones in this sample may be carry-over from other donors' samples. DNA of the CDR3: TGTGCCAGCAGCTCTGGACTAGCGGGGGGGCCTTTGCAGTTCTTC. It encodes CASSSGLAGGPLQFF.